This T cell receptor beta chain was profiled in a study of T cell responses to AZD1222 COVID-19 vaccine. The ends were cut back, 2 bases at V and 4 bases at J, with 18 bases in the middle. The germline CDR1 and CDR2 sequences are MNHNS and SASEGT. The CDR3 extends over 16 amino acids. Generated by immunoSEQ multiplex PCR, the TCRdb table keeps only in-frame clones and is missing some. This table has approximately 160,000 clones, about 91% appearing once. The rearrangement joins TRBV6-1 to TRBJ2-7; D tentatively fits TRBD1 or TRBD2 (5 bases each). Sequencing was performed on peripheral blood, taken on day 0 of MenACWY control vaccination. The receptor's source is an adult in good health. The CDR3 nucleotides read TGTGCCAGCAGTGAAAGGTCTGGGGGAAGGGGATACGAGCAGTACTTC. It is translated as CASSERSGGRGYEQYF.